These 13 T cell receptor beta chains were all obtained from the same sample, sequenced in a study of blood T cells in healthy people across ages. The authors ran a second PCR of about 7 to 11 cycles using a sample-barcoded 5' primer and a J-beta primer mix. TCRdb re-derived calls from the 5' RACE reads in MiXCR, one entry per CDR3 protein. The sample carries approximately 1,700,000 distinct CDR3 sequences, approximately 40% recorded once. Material for sequencing was blood. These receptors were obtained from a human donor in good health.

The V call is TRBV20-1, the J call TRBJ2-7; no clear D gene. Deletions cut 0 bases from V and 3 bases from J, with 15 bases between. There are 15 residues in the CDR3. Looked up from germline, CDR1 is DFQATT and CDR2 is SNEGSKA (reference sequence). In nucleotides, the CDR3 is TGCAGTGCTAGAGATCGTGACCGATCAGTCTACGAGCAGTACTTC. Protein: CSARDRDRSVYEQYF.

This clonotype was seen more than once but under ten times. The chain uses TRBV20-1 and TRBJ2-3, with D unresolved. The CDR3 totals 13 residues. Germline CDR1 DFQATT, CDR2 SNEGSKA (reference sequence). Trimming shortened V by 3 bases and J by 8 bases, and 15 bases separated the two germline ends. The chain's CDR3 is CSASVASLRTQYF. Written as DNA, the CDR3 is TGCAGTGCTAGCGTCGCCTCCCTCCGTACGCAGTATTTT.

V usage is TRBV10-3 and J usage is TRBJ2-3; D unclear. This CDR3 contains 12 residues. Germline V gene data show CDR1 as ENHRY and CDR2 as SYGVKD. Deletions cut 8 bases from V and 0 bases from J, with 6 bases between. DNA of the CDR3: TGTGCCATCGGCACTAGCACAGATACGCAGTATTTT. Translating it yields CAIGTSTDTQYF.

The V gene is TRBV6-1, the J gene TRBJ2-1, with D uncertain. CDR1 is MNHNS, CDR2 SASEGT, per germline. Trimming stripped 6 bases from V and 0 bases from J, with 15 bases between. CDR3 length: 16 amino acids. CDR3 loop: CASSLSEVSSYNEQFF. Written as DNA, the CDR3 is TGTGCCAGCAGCCTCAGCGAAGTTAGCTCCTACAATGAGCAGTTCTTC.

This clonotype has more than one count but fewer than ten. One end of the junction varies from germline; a read error may be responsible. The chain recombines TRBV6-5 with TRBJ2-4; D may be TRBD1 (5 bases). The DNA end is more similar to TRBJ2-7, so the J call may be wrong. The CDR3 has 13 amino acids. Germline assignment: CDR1 MNHEY and CDR2 SVGAGI. The CDR3 protein is CAGSSRGQHEQYF. The CDR3 region has the DNA TGTGCCGGCAGTTCTAGGGGTCAACACGAGCAGTACTTC.

This clonotype is a singleton in its sample. This chain joins TRBV19 and TRBJ2-1; D unclear. This CDR3 is built from 15 residues. The V end was cut by 5 bases, the J end by 8 bases, with 19 bases between. Germline assignment: CDR1 LNHDA and CDR2 SQIVND (reference sequence). The CDR3 reads CASSVGAINRDEQFF. The CDR3 coding sequence is TGTGCCAGTAGTGTTGGAGCCATAAACCGGGATGAGCAGTTCTTC.

The chain links TRBV6-2 or TRBV6-3 to TRBJ2-5, with 9 bases aligning to TRBD1. With V trimmed by 4 bases and J by 5 bases, 14 bases remained unmatched. The CDR3 totals 17 residues. Germline V lookup: CDR1 MNHEY, CDR2 SVGEGT. The CDR3 nucleotides are TGTGCCAGCAGTTCCCCCCGAGACAGGGGGAGGTGGGAGACCCAGTACTTC. Translated: CASSSPRDRGRWETQYF.

The sample holds a few counts of this clonotype. The chain carries TRBV4-3 and TRBJ2-7; D could derive from TRBD1 or TRBD2 (5 bases each). CDR1 and CDR2 from the germline V gene are LGHNA and YSLEER. The CDR3 is made up of 19 amino acids. V lost 1 base and J 0 bases, leaving 22 bases between the germline ends. For the CDR3, the DNA is TGCGCCAGCAGCCAAGTGGCTCCGGGACCCATGCTGGTCTCCTACGAGCAGTACTTC. Protein product: CASSQVAPGPMLVSYEQYF.

This clonotype was seen more than once but under ten times. V is TRBV6-1 and J is TRBJ2-3; D may be TRBD2 (7 bases). Trimming removed 1 base from V and 6 bases from J, with 14 bases in between. This CDR3 is 15 amino acids long. Germline V CDR1 and CDR2: MNHNS, SASEGT. The CDR3: CASSEGAGAPDTQYF. The CDR3 nucleotides are TGTGCCAGCAGTGAAGGGGCGGGGGCCCCGGATACGCAGTATTTT.

The chain links TRBV5-6 to TRBJ2-7, with no clear D. Trimming took 4 bases from V and 0 from J, leaving 17 bases between them. The CDR3 is made up of 16 amino acids. Germline V gene sequence: CDR1 SGHDT, CDR2 YYEEEE. The CDR3 loop is CASSPWGLKSSYEQYF. In nucleotides, the CDR3 is TGTGCCAGCAGCCCCTGGGGTCTAAAGAGCTCCTACGAGCAGTACTTC.

The chain carries TRBV7-2 and TRBJ2-5, with TRBD2 matching over 11 bases. The V and J ends lost 6 bases and 4 bases, in that order; junction bases with no gene match: 10. Germline CDR1 SGHTA, CDR2 FQGNSA. The CDR3 sequence is 16 residues long. CDR3 in DNA: TGTGCCAGCAGTTTGGGACTAGCGGCTCCGGGAGAGACCCAGTACTTC. The encoded protein is CASSLGLAAPGETQYF.

In its sample, this clonotype was seen a few times. The V and J genes are TRBV5-5 and TRBJ2-1; 8 bases are a match to TRBD2. Per germline, CDR1 SGHKS and CDR2 YYEKEE (reference sequence). J lost 2 bases, V lost 5 bases, and 9 bases had no gene match. This CDR3 spans 16 amino acids. The CDR3, as DNA: TGTGCCAGCAGAGTTAGCGGGGTAATTACCTACAATGAGCAGTTCTTC. Its protein is CASRVSGVITYNEQFF.

This clonotype came up once. This chain links TRBV24-1 with TRBJ2-1, with D unclear. The CDR3 runs to 14 residues. Looked up from germline, CDR1 is KGHDR and CDR2 is SFDVKD. The V gene lost 3 bases and the J gene lost 6 bases, with 11 bases spanning the gap. The CDR3 loop reads CATSDLTAGNEQFF. The DNA of the CDR3 is TGTGCCACCAGTGATCTTACAGCAGGCAATGAGCAGTTCTTC.